These 30 T cell receptor beta chains share one sample of origin, sequenced in a study of T cell responses to AZD1222 COVID-19 vaccine. Assay used: immunoSEQ multiplex PCR; TCRdb lists only in-frame clones, some missing. This sample yields roughly 100,000 clones, of which about four fifths are seen a single time; around 15% belongs to the top ten. Source: peripheral blood, taken on day 0 of AZD1222 vaccination. All receptors derive from an adult in good health.

The rearrangement links TRBV19 to TRBJ2-5, with 12 bases lining up with TRBD2. CDR3 length: 14 residues. The germline V gene has CDR1 LNHDA and CDR2 SQIVND (reference sequence). V shed 5 bases, J shed 6 bases, and the junction held 4 bases outside the gene matches. The CDR3 sequence is CASSSSGGVKTQYF. The CDR3 DNA follows: TGTGCCAGTAGTTCTAGCGGGGGGGTGAAGACCCAGTACTTC.

The chain uses TRBV6-5 and TRBJ1-5; D unresolved. Trimming took 1 base from V and 7 from J, leaving 8 bases between them. The CDR3 runs to 13 residues. Germline loops: CDR1 MNHEY, CDR2 SVGAGI. The chain's CDR3 is CASSYLKAQPQHF. CDR3 DNA: TGTGCCAGCAGTTACTTGAAAGCCCAGCCCCAGCATTTT.

The J gene is TRBJ1-2, the V gene TRBV7-9; a possible D gene is TRBD1 (5 bases). The germline CDR1 and CDR2 sequences are SEHNR and FQNEAQ (reference sequence). The CDR3 consists of 14 residues. V was cut by 4 bases and J by 8 bases, with 17 bases left in between. The CDR3, as DNA: TGTGCCAGCAGCTCCGAGGTCCCAGGGCGCGGCTACACCTTC. Protein sequence: CASSSEVPGRGYTF.

The chain combines TRBV2 with TRBJ1-2; 7 positions match TRBD1. CDR3 length equals 13 residues. With V trimmed by 6 bases and J by 2 bases, 3 bases remained unmatched. Germline-derived CDR1 and CDR2 are SNHLY and FYNNEI. The CDR3 nucleotides are TGTGCCAGCAGAACAGGGGAGAACTATGGCTACACCTTC. Its protein product is CASRTGENYGYTF.

The chain employs TRBV19 and TRBJ1-5; 10 nucleotides line up with TRBD1. The ends lost 11 bases at V and 4 bases at J; junction bases unmatched: 5. The length of the CDR3 is 13 residues. The germline CDR1 and CDR2 sequences are LNHDA and SQIVND (reference sequence). As DNA, the CDR3 is TGTGCCGGTGGACAGGGGGGAAATCAGCCCCAGCATTTT. Translated, it gives CAGGQGGNQPQHF.

The rearrangement uses TRBV30 and TRBJ2-1, with 7 bases lining up with TRBD2. The germline gives CDR1 GTSNPN, CDR2 SVGIG (reference sequence). Losses at the gene ends were 0 bases for V and 6 bases for J; bases not matched to a gene: 8. The CDR3 consists of 15 residues. CDR3 DNA sequence: TGTGCCTGGAGTGTCGGGCTAGCGGTATCCAATGAGCAGTTCTTC. Translated, it gives CAWSVGLAVSNEQFF. The complete variable domain, with remaining parts taken from reference TRBV30 and TRBJ2-1, reads SQTIHQWPATLVQPVGSPLSLECTVEGTSNPNLYWYRQAAGRGLQLLFYSVGIGQISSEVPQNLSASRPQDRQFILSSKKLLLSDSGFYLCAWSVGLAVSNEQFFGPGTRLTVL.

The rearrangement joins TRBV15 to TRBJ1-5; 10 bases map to TRBD1. Germline V gene sequence: CDR1 LNHNV, CDR2 YYDKDF (reference sequence). J lost 4 bases, V lost 4 bases, and 7 bases had no gene match. The CDR3 is made up of 16 amino acids. The CDR3 loop reads CATSNRPGQGNQPQHF. The CDR3 DNA reads as TGTGCCACCAGCAACAGACCGGGACAGGGGAATCAGCCCCAGCATTTT.

This chain connects TRBV24-1 to TRBJ2-1, with 8 bases identical to TRBD1. The V segment lost 4 bases and the J segment 8 bases; nucleotides outside the gene matches: 6. The CDR3 runs to 14 residues. Germline CDR1 is KGHDR and CDR2 is SFDVKD. The CDR3 nucleotides read TGTGCCACCAGTGACCCCGGGACAGGCGATGAGCAGTTCTTC. The encoded protein is CATSDPGTGDEQFF.

This sequence joins TRBV6-4 and TRBJ1-1; no reliable D call. Germline V gene sequence: CDR1 MRHNA, CDR2 SNTAGT. The CDR3 totals 14 residues. The V and J ends lost 6 bases and 1 base respectively, with 12 bases between them. The CDR3 spells CASRREEGNTEAFF. The CDR3 bases are TGTGCCAGCAGGAGAGAAGAGGGGAACACTGAAGCTTTCTTT.

The chain combines TRBV4-2 with TRBJ1-1, with D possibly matching TRBD1 (5 bases). This CDR3 has 12 amino acids. Trimming cost V 3 bases and J 11 bases, with 13 bases left between them. Looked up from germline, CDR1 is LGHNA and CDR2 is YNFKEQ. The CDR3 loop is CASSHHSGDAFF. The CDR3 DNA follows: TGTGCCAGCAGCCACCACTCGGGGGATGCTTTCTTT.

This chain links TRBV7-2 with TRBJ1-2; no clear D gene. The germline V gene has CDR1 SGHTA and CDR2 FQGNSA. V dropped 3 bases and J dropped 4 bases, with 9 bases sitting between them. This CDR3 comprises 13 residues. The CDR3 is CASSFEGTYGYTF. In DNA form, the CDR3 reads TGTGCCAGCAGCTTTGAGGGAACCTATGGCTACACCTTC.

This chain uses TRBV5-1 with TRBJ2-3; no definite D call. The CDR3 spans 13 residues. Trimming left V 0 bases short and J 6 bases short, with 8 bases between. Per the germline V gene, CDR1 is SGHRS and CDR2 is YFSETQ. CDR3 protein: CASSLGQLDTQYF. CDR3 nucleotides: TGCGCCAGCAGCTTGGGGCAATTGGATACGCAGTATTTT.

The chain carries TRBV7-9 and TRBJ1-1; D might be TRBD1 (5 bases). This CDR3 is built from 13 residues. Trimming left V 5 bases short and J 1 base short, with 8 bases between. The V gene's germline CDR1 is SEHNR and CDR2 FQNEAQ (reference sequence). CDR3 amino acids: CASSAGQNTEAFF. The CDR3 coding sequence is TGTGCCAGCAGCGCCGGACAGAACACTGAAGCTTTCTTT.

The chain carries TRBV12-5 and TRBJ2-7; D is unclear. The CDR3 has 13 residues. The germline CDR1 and CDR2 sequences are LGHNT and FRNRAP. Between the trimmed V and J ends, which lost 1 base and 4 bases, there was a span of 8 bases. The CDR3 bases are TGTGCTAGTGGTTTGGGACGGTATTACGAGCAGTACTTC. Translating gives CASGLGRYYEQYF.

This chain joins TRBV12-3 or TRBV12-4 and TRBJ1-1; TRBD1 is a possible D gene (5 bases). V was trimmed by 6 bases and J by 2 bases, leaving 10 bases between them. The CDR3 sequence is 13 residues long. CDR3 sequence (DNA): TGTGCCAGCAGGGGCAGGGTTAACACTGAAGCTTTCTTT. It translates to CASRGRVNTEAFF.

The rearrangement joins TRBV11-3 to TRBJ1-3, with a tentative D call TRBD1 (5 bases). The V gene lost 5 bases and the J gene lost 0 bases, with 11 bases spanning the gap. The germline V gene has CDR1 SGHNT and CDR2 YENEEA. CDR3 length: 15 amino acids. CDR3 nucleotide sequence: TGTGCCAGCAGCACCCGACAGTCCTCTGGAAACACCATATATTTT. It translates to CASSTRQSSGNTIYF.

This chain connects TRBV5-1 to TRBJ1-1; TRBD1 matches at 8 bases. The CDR3 has 15 residues. Germline CDR1 is SGHRS and CDR2 is YFSETQ. The V segment lost 3 bases and the J segment 7 bases; nucleotides outside the gene matches: 11. In DNA form, the CDR3 reads TGCGCCAGCAGCTCCCACCCAGGGGGCCTAGTTGAAGCTTTCTTT. Translation gives CASSSHPGGLVEAFF.

This sequence joins TRBV7-9 and TRBJ1-6, with 7 bases that match TRBD1. V dropped 3 bases and J dropped 5; count of bases not matched to a gene: 1. The germline V gene has CDR1 SEHNR and CDR2 FQNEAQ (reference sequence). The CDR3 extends over 14 amino acids. The CDR3 bases are TGTGCCAGCAGCTTTACAGGGGATAATTCACCCCTCCACTTT. Translation: CASSFTGDNSPLHF.

The rearrangement joins TRBV18 to TRBJ1-1; TRBD1 aligns across 9 bases. V shed 3 bases, J shed 7 bases, and the junction held 9 bases outside the gene matches. This CDR3 comprises 15 residues. CDR1 is KGHSH and CDR2 is LQKENI in the germline V gene. The chain's CDR3 is CASSPVRQGGGEAFF. The CDR3 DNA reads TGTGCCAGCTCACCCGTCCGACAGGGGGGAGGTGAAGCTTTCTTT.

The chain couples TRBV5-5 to TRBJ1-2, with a tentative D call TRBD1 (6 bases). Trimming cost V 4 bases and J 2 bases, with 18 bases left between them. CDR3 length: 16 residues. Germline V gives CDR1 SGHKS, CDR2 YYEKEE (reference sequence). The CDR3 coding sequence is TGTGCCAGCAGCCGTAGCGGACAGCCTTCCAACTATGGCTACACCTTC. Translated, it gives CASSRSGQPSNYGYTF.

This clone appeared once. This chain uses TRBV10-3 with TRBJ2-1, with 13 bases that match TRBD2. The CDR3 sequence is 13 residues long. V lost 7 bases, J lost 9 bases, and 3 bases stayed unmatched. Germline loops: CDR1 ENHRY, CDR2 SYGVKD. The CDR3 region has the DNA TGTGCCATCAAACTAGCGGGGGGGCGTGAGCAGTTCTTC. This encodes CAIKLAGGREQFF.

The chain recombines TRBV4-3 with TRBJ2-3; TRBD1 or TRBD2 may be the D gene (5 bases each). This CDR3 has 16 residues. Trimming took off 5 bases at V and 3 bases at J, with 18 bases between the two ends. CDR1 is LGHNA and CDR2 is YSLEER in the germline V gene. The CDR3, as DNA: TGCGCCAGCAGCAGTTTCCGGGACCAAGCGACAGATACGCAGTATTTT. Its translation: CASSSFRDQATDTQYF.

The rearrangement uses TRBV14 and TRBJ2-1; 10 nucleotides align to TRBD2. The CDR3 length is 20 residues. Trimming took 7 bases from V and 2 from J; bases not matched to a gene: 20. Per the germline V gene, CDR1 is SGHDN and CDR2 is FVKESK. Here the CDR3 DNA reads TGTGCCAGCAACCCGGCATTAGCGGGAGGTCATAGTGGGACCTACAATGAGCAGTTCTTC. Protein: CASNPALAGGHSGTYNEQFF.

This clone was recorded only once. The chain uses TRBV7-3 and TRBJ1-1, with 8 positions matching TRBD1. Germline V CDR1 and CDR2: SGHTA, FQGTGA. The J segment lost 5 bases and the V segment lost 5 bases, leaving 4 bases of the junction unmatched. There are 13 residues in the CDR3. The CDR3 nucleotides are TGTGCCAGCAGCAAGGACAGGGAAACTGAAGCTTTCTTT. This encodes CASSKDRETEAFF.

The J gene is TRBJ2-5, the V gene TRBV10-3; 10 positions agree with TRBD2. Losses at the gene ends were 2 bases for V and 3 bases for J; bases not matched to a gene: 12. Germline V gives CDR1 ENHRY, CDR2 SYGVKD. The length of the CDR3 is 18 residues. CDR3 in amino acids: CAISERASGSLGKETQYF. CDR3 DNA: TGTGCCATCAGTGAGAGGGCTAGCGGGAGTTTAGGCAAAGAGACCCAGTACTTC.

This clone was seen just once. The chain links TRBV24-1 to TRBJ2-6; tentative D call: TRBD1 (6 bases). CDR3 size: 17 residues. The V gene lost 7 bases and the J gene lost 0 bases, with 15 bases spanning the gap. Germline V gene lookup returns CDR1 KGHDR and CDR2 SFDVKD. The CDR3 here is CATRFTGSSSGANVLTF. Here the CDR3 DNA reads TGTGCCACCAGGTTCACAGGGTCGAGCTCTGGGGCCAACGTCCTGACTTTC.

The chain joins TRBV7-6 to TRBJ2-3, with unresolved D. V gave up 0 bases and J gave up 2 bases, with 15 bases separating them. The CDR3 is 17 residues long. Germline V gives CDR1 SGHVS, CDR2 FNYEAQ. The CDR3 nucleotides are TGTGCCAGCAGCTTAGCTCCGGGTTTGTCCAACACAGATACGCAGTATTTT. It specifies CASSLAPGLSNTDTQYF.

J is TRBJ2-5 and V is TRBV2; 8 nucleotides agree with TRBD2. V shed 7 bases, J shed 7 bases, and the junction held 14 bases outside the gene matches. CDR1 and CDR2 from the germline V gene are SNHLY and FYNNEI. The CDR3 is 15 residues long. In nucleotides, the CDR3 is TGTGCCAGCACCCCTGGTGAGAGCGGGGGTGGGACCCAGTACTTC. Amino acid sequence: CASTPGESGGGTQYF.

Regarding this clone: Its ends do not fully match the called genes, so a read error is possible. The chain uses TRBV5-4 and TRBJ1-2; perhaps TRBD1 as D (6 bases). The CDR3 loop spans 13 amino acids. Germline V CDR1 and CDR2: SGHNT, YYREEE (reference sequence). CDR3 sequence reads: CARSWGGAGGYTF. The CDR3 coding sequence is TGTGCCCGCAGCTGGGGGGGGGCGGGGGGCTACACCTTC.

Comments on this clone: Compared with germline, one end of the junction differs, possibly owing to a read error. The J gene is TRBJ1-6, the V gene TRBV4-2; the D is unclear. CDR1 LGHNA and CDR2 YNFKEQ come from the germline V gene. The CDR3 loop spans 12 amino acids. Written as DNA, the CDR3 is TGTGCCAGCAGCCAAGATACGGGAGTTTTCGTCTTT. Encoded protein: CASSQDTGVFVF.